Below are 7 T cell receptor beta chains sequenced from a single sample in a study of patients and donors after allogeneic stem cell transplantation (dated by TCRdb to the early 2020s). The library was obtained by RT-PCR. The run used a NextSeq 550. TCRdb reran the public reads through fastp at Q25 and MiXCR, keeping productive beta chains. CDR3 protein duplicates are merged, each entry listing the most common genes and DNA. For this sample the table gives about 960,000 distinct CDR3 sequences, of which over 15% were detected only once. 5% to 6.5% of the sample goes to the ten largest clones. The sequenced sample consisted of blood, either unsorted or a sorted T cell fraction (not recorded which). Receptors originate from a human donor who was either an allogeneic HSCT recipient or a stem cell or donor lymphocyte infusion donor (not recorded which). It is not recorded whose cells these are; they may come from a transplant donor.

This clonotype was picked up a small number of times. V usage is TRBV12-3 or TRBV12-4 and J usage is TRBJ1-2; 8 bases fit TRBD1. With 7 bases clipped from V and 8 bases from J, the junction kept 6 bases outside the gene matches. The CDR3 covers 12 residues. CDR3 nucleotides: TGTGCCAGCACCCGGACAGGGCGCGGCTACACCTTC. The encoded protein is CASTRTGRGYTF.

A few counts support this clonotype. V usage is TRBV13 and J usage is TRBJ2-1; TRBD2 aligns across 11 bases. J lost 9 bases, V lost 4 bases, and 8 bases had no gene match. The CDR3 is 15 residues long. Germline V lookup: CDR1 PRHDT, CDR2 FYEKMQ (reference sequence). CDR3 coding DNA: TGTGCCAGCAGCTATCGAACTAGCGGGAGTGGTGAGCAGTTCTTC. Translation: CASSYRTSGSGEQFF.

This clonotype was seen more than once but under ten times. The rearrangement joins TRBV4-2 to TRBJ1-6; the D gene is possibly TRBD1 (5 bases). Trimming shortened V by 2 bases and J by 5 bases, and 13 bases separated the two germline ends. The germline V gene encodes CDR1 LGHNA and CDR2 YNFKEQ. This CDR3 is 16 amino acids long. CDR3 sequence (DNA): TGTGCCAGCAGCCAACCGAACCCAGGGAATAATTCACCCCTCCACTTT. Translation gives CASSQPNPGNNSPLHF.

The genes are TRBV20-1 and TRBJ2-1; 10 nucleotides agree with TRBD2. CDR1 DFQATT and CDR2 SNEGSKA come from the germline V gene (reference sequence). This CDR3 spans 14 amino acids. J gave up 5 bases and V 5 bases, and 6 bases lay outside the gene matches. The CDR3 nucleotides read TGCAGTGCTTTAAGCGGGAGGGGGGACAATGAGCAGTTCTTC. This gives the protein CSALSGRGDNEQFF.

This clonotype occurred a few times. The V gene is TRBV7-2, the J gene TRBJ2-5; 8 nucleotides agree with TRBD2. This CDR3 has 14 residues. Germline trimming cut 3 bases from V and 2 bases from J; bases unmatched to any gene: 2. Germline CDR1 SGHTA, CDR2 FQGNSA. The CDR3 DNA reads TGTGCCAGCAGCTTTAGCGGGATACAAGAGACCCAGTACTTC. It is translated as CASSFSGIQETQYF.

This chain links TRBV29-1 with TRBJ1-3; no reliable D call. The CDR3 has 13 residues. Germline V gives CDR1 SQVTM, CDR2 ANQGSEA. V lost 5 bases and J 0 bases, leaving 8 bases between the germline ends. CDR3 DNA sequence: TGCAGCGTTTACGGCAGCTCTGGAAACACCATATATTTT. This sequence encodes CSVYGSSGNTIYF.

The rearrangement links TRBV7-9 to TRBJ1-6; 7 positions agree with TRBD1. The germline V gene encodes CDR1 SEHNR and CDR2 FQNEAQ (reference sequence). V was clipped by 2 bases and J by 7 bases; unmatched bases: 8. The CDR3 is 16 residues long. The chain's CDR3 is CASSLKLQGWNSPLHF. The CDR3 nucleotides are TGTGCCAGCAGCTTAAAACTACAGGGGTGGAATTCACCCCTCCACTTT. The full variable domain, completed using reference TRBV7-9 and TRBJ1-6, is DTGVSQNPRHKITKRGQNVTFRCDPISEHNRLYWYRQTLGQGPEFLTYFQNEAQLEKSRLLSDRFSAERPKGSFSTLEIQRTEQGDSAMYLCASSLKLQGWNSPLHFGNGTRLTVT.